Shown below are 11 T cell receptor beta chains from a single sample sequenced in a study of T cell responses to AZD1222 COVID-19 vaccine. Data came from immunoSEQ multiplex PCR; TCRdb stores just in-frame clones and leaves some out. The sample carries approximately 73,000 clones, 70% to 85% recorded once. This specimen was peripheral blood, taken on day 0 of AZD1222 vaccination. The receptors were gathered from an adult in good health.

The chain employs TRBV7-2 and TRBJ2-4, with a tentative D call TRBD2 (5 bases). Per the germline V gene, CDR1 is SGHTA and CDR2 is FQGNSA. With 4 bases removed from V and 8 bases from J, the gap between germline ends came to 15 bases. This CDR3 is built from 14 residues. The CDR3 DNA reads TGTGCCAGCAGCTCGGGTGGGAGTCTGGACATTCAGTACTTC. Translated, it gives CASSSGGSLDIQYF. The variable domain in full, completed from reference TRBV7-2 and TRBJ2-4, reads GAGVSQSPSNKVTEKGKDVELRCDPISGHTALYWYRQSLGQGLEFLIYFQGNSAPDKSGLPSDRFSAERTGGSVSTLTIQRTQQEDSAVYLCASSSGGSLDIQYFGAGTRLSVL.

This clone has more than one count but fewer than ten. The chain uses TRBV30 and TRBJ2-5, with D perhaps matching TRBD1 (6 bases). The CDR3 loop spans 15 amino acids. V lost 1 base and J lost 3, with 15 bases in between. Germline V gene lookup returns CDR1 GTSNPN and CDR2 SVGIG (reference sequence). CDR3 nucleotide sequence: TGTGCCTGGAGTGGGAGGACAGTGGGGAAAGAGACCCAGTACTTC. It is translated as CAWSGRTVGKETQYF.

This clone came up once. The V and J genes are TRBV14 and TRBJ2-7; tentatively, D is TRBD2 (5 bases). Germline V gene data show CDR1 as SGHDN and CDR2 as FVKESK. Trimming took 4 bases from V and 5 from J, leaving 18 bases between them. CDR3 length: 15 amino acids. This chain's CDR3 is CASSPTLTERDEQYF. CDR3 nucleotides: TGTGCCAGCAGCCCGACACTGACCGAGAGGGACGAGCAGTACTTC. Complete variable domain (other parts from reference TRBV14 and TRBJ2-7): EAGVTQFPSHSVIEKGQTVTLRCDPISGHDNLYWYRRVMGKEIKFLLHFVKESKQDESGMPNNRFLAERTGGTYSTLKVQPAELEDSGVYFCASSPTLTERDEQYFGPGTRLTVT.

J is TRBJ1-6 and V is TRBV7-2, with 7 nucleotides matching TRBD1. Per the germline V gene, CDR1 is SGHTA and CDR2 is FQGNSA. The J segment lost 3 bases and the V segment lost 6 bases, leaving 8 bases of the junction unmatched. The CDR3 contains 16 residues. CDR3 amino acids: CASSPGTVFYNSPLHF. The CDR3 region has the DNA TGTGCCAGCAGTCCCGGGACAGTCTTCTATAATTCACCCCTCCACTTT.

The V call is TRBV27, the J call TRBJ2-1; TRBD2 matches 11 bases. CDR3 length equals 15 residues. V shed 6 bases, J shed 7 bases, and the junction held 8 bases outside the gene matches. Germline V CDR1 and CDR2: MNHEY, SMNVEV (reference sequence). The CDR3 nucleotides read TGTGCCAGCAGCCCCCGACCTAGCGGGAGGAATGAGCAGTTCTTC. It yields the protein CASSPRPSGRNEQFF.

The CDR3 nucleotides read TGTGCCAGCAGCCCACGGGGTGCGACAGGGGACACCTTC. It encodes CASSPRGATGDTF. The rearrangement links TRBV12-3 or TRBV12-4 to TRBJ1-2; 8 nucleotides line up with TRBD1. This CDR3 is 13 amino acids long. J lost 12 bases, V lost 6 bases, and 12 bases had no gene match.

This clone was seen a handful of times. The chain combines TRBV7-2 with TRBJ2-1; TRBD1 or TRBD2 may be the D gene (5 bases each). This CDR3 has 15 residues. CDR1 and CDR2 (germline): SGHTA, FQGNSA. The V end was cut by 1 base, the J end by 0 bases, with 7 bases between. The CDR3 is CASSLEGSSYNEQFF. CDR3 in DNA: TGTGCCAGCAGCTTAGAGGGGAGCTCCTACAATGAGCAGTTCTTC.

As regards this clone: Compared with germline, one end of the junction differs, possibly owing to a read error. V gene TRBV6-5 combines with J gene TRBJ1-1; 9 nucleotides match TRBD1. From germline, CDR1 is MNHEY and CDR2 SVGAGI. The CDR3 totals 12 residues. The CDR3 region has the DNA TGTGCCAGCAGTAATACCGGGACAGGGTACAACTTT. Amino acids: CASSNTGTGYNF.

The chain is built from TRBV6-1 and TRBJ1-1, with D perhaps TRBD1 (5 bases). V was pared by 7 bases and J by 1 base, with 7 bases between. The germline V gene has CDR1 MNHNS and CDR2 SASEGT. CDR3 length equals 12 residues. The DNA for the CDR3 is TGTGCCAGCACAACAGGGAACACTGAAGCTTTCTTT. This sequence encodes CASTTGNTEAFF.

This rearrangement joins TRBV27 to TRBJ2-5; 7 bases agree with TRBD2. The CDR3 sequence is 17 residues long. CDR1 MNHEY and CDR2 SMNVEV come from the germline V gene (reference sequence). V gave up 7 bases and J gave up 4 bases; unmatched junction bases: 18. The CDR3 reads CASIPRGTGGSRETQYF. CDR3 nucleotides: TGTGCCAGCATTCCCCGGGGAACGGGCGGGAGTAGAGAGACCCAGTACTTC.

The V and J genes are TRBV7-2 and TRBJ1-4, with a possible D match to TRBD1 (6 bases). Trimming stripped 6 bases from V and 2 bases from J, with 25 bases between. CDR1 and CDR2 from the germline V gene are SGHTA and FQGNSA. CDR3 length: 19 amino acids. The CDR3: CASSQGRGRGWATNEKLFF. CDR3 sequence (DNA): TGTGCCAGCAGTCAGGGGAGAGGCAGGGGATGGGCGACTAATGAAAAACTGTTTTTT. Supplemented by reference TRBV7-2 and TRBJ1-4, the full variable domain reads GAGVSQSPSNKVTEKGKDVELRCDPISGHTALYWYRQSLGQGLEFLIYFQGNSAPDKSGLPSDRFSAERTGGSVSTLTIQRTQQEDSAVYLCASSQGRGRGWATNEKLFFGSGTQLSVL.